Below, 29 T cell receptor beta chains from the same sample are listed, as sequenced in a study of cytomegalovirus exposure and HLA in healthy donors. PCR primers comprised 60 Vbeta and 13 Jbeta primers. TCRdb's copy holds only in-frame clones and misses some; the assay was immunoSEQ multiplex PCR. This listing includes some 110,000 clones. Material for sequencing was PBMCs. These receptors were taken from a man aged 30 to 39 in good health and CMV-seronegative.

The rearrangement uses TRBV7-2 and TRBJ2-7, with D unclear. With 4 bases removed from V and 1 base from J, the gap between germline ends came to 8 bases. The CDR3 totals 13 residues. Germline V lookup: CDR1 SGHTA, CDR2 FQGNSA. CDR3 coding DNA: TGTGCCAGCAGCTCCTCCGGTTCCTACGAGCAGTACTTC. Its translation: CASSSSGSYEQYF.

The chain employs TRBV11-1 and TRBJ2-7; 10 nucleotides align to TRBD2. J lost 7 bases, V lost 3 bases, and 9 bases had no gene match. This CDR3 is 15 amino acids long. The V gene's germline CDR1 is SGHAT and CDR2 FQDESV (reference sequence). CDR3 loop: CASSLPSGRGGEQYF. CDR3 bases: TGTGCCAGCAGCTTGCCTAGCGGGAGAGGGGGGGAGCAGTACTTC. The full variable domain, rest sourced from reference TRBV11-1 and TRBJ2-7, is EAEVAQSPRYKITEKSQAVAFWCDPISGHATLYWYRQILGQGPELLVQFQDESVVDDSQLPKDRFSAERLKGVDSTLKIQPAELGDSAMYLCASSLPSGRGGEQYFGPGTRLTVT.

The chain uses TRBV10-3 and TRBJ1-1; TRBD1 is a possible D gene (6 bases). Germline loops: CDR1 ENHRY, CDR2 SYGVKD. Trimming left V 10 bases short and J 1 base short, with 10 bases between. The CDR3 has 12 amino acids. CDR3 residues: CATQGPNTEAFF. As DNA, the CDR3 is TGTGCCACACAGGGACCGAACACTGAAGCTTTCTTT.

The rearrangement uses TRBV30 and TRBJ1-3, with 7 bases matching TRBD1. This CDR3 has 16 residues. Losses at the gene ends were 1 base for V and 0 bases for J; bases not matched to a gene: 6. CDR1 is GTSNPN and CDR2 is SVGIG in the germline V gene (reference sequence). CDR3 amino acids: CAWSAPDRSSGNTIYF. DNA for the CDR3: TGTGCCTGGAGTGCTCCGGACAGGAGCTCTGGAAACACCATATATTTT.

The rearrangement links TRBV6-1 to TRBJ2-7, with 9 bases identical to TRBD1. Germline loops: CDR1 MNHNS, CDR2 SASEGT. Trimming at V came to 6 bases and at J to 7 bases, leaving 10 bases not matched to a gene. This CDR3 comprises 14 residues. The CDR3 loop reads CASSVGTGREEQYF. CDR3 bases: TGTGCCAGCAGCGTCGGGACAGGGCGAGAAGAGCAGTACTTC.

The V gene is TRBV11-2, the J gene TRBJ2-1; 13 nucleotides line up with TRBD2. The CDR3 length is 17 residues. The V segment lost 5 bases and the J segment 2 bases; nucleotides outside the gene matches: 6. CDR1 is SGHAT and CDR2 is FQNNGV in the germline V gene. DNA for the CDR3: TGTGCCAGCAGCCGACTTGGACTAGCGGGAGCCTACAATGAGCAGTTCTTC. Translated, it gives CASSRLGLAGAYNEQFF.

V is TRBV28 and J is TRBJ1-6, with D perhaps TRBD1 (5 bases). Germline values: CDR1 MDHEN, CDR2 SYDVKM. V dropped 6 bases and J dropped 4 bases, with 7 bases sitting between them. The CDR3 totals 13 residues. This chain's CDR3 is CASRRQYNSPLHF. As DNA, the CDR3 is TGTGCCAGCAGACGACAGTATAATTCACCCCTCCACTTT.

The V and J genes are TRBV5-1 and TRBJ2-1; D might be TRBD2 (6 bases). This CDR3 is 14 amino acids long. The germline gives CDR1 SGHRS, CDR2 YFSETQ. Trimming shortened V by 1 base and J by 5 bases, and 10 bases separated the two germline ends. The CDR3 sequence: CASSLSGSNNEQFF. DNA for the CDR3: TGCGCCAGCAGCTTGAGCGGGTCTAACAATGAGCAGTTCTTC.

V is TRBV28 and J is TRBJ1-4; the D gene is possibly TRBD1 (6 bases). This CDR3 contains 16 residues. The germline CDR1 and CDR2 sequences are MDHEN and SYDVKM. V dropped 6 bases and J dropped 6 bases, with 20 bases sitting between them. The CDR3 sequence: CASSYRPGTLDEKLFF. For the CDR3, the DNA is TGTGCCAGCAGCTACAGACCCGGGACATTAGATGAAAAACTGTTTTTT.

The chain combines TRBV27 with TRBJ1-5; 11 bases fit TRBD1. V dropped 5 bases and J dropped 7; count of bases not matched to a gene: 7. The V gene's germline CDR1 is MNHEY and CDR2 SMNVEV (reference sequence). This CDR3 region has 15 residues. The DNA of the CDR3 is TGTGCCAGCAGTCAGGACAGGGGGCTAGACCAGCCCCAGCATTTT. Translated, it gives CASSQDRGLDQPQHF.

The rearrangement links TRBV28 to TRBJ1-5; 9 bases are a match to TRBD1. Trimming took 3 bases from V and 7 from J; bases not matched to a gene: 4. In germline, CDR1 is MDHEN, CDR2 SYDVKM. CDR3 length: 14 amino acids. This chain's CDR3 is CASSLTGGSQPQHF. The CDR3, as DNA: TGTGCCAGCAGTTTGACAGGGGGGAGCCAGCCCCAGCATTTT.

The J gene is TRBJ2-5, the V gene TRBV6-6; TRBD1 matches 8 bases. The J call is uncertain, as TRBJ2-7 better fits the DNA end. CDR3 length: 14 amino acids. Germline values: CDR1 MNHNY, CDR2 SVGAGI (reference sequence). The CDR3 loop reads CASRDPTGEYEQYF. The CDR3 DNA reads TGTGCCAGCAGGGACCCGACAGGGGAATACGAGCAGTACTTC.

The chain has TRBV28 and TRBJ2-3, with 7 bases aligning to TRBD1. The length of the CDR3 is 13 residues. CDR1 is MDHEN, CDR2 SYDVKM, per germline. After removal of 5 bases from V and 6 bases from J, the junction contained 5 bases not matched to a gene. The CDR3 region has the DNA TGTGCCAGCAGTATCGGGACAGTTGATACGCAGTATTTT. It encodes CASSIGTVDTQYF.

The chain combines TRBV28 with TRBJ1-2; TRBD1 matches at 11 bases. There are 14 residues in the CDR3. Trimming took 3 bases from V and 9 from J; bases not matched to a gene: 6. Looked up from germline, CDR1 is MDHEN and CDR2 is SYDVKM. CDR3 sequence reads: CASSFGGQGASYTF. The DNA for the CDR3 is TGTGCCAGCAGTTTTGGTGGACAGGGGGCGAGCTACACCTTC.

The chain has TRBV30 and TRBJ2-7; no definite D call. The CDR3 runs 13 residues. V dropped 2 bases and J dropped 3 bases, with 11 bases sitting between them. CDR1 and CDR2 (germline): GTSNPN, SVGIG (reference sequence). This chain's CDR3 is CAWSSVTGYEQYF. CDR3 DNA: TGTGCCTGGAGTTCTGTGACTGGCTACGAGCAGTACTTC. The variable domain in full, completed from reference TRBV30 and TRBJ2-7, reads SQTIHQWPATLVQPVGSPLSLECTVEGTSNPNLYWYRQAAGRGLQLLFYSVGIGQISSEVPQNLSASRPQDRQFILSSKKLLLSDSGFYLCAWSSVTGYEQYFGPGTRLTVT.

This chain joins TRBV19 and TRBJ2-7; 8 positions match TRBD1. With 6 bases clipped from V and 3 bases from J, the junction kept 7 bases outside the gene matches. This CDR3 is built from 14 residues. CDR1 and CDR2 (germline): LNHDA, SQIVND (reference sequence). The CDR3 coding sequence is TGTGCCAGTAGCATGACAGGGGAGTTCTACGAGCAGTACTTC. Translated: CASSMTGEFYEQYF.

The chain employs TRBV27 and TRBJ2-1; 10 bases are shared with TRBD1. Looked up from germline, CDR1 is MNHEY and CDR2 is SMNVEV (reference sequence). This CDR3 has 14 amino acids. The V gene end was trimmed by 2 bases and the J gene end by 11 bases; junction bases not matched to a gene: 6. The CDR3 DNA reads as TGTGCCAGCAGTTTACTTGGACAGGGGGTGCAGCAGTTCTTC. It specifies CASSLLGQGVQQFF.

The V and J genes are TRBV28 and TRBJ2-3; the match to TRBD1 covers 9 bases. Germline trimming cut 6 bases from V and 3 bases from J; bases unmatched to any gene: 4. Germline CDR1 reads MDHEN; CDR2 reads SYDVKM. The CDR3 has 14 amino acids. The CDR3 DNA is TGTGCCAGCAGCACGACAGGGGGGACAGATACGCAGTATTTT. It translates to CASSTTGGTDTQYF.

CDR3 nucleotide sequence: TGCGCCAGCAGTGCGAATATCTACAATGAGCAGTTCTTC. Residues: CASSANIYNEQFF. V is TRBV5-1 and J is TRBJ2-1; D not resolved. From germline, CDR1 is SGHRS and CDR2 YFSETQ. This CDR3 region has 13 residues. V lost 5 bases to trimming and J lost 3 bases, with 9 bases between them. The variable domain in full, with the rest retrieved from reference TRBV5-1 and TRBJ2-1, is KAGVTQTPRYLIKTRGQQVTLSCSPISGHRSVSWYQQTPGQGLQFLFEYFSETQRNKGNFPGRFSGRQFSNSRSEMNVSTLELGDSALYLCASSANIYNEQFFGPGTRLTVL.

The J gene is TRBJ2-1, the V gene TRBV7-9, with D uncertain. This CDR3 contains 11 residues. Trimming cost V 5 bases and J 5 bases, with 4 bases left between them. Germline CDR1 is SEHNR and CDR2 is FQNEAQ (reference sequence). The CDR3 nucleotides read TGTGCCAGCAGCCTTCACAATGAGCAGTTCTTC. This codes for CASSLHNEQFF.

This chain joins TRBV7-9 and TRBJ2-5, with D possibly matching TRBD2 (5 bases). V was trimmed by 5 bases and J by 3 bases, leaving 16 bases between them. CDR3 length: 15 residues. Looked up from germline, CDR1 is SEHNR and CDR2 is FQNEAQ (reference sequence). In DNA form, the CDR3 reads TGTGCCAGCAGCCCAGGTGGACTTAGGGAAGAGACCCAGTACTTC. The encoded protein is CASSPGGLREETQYF.

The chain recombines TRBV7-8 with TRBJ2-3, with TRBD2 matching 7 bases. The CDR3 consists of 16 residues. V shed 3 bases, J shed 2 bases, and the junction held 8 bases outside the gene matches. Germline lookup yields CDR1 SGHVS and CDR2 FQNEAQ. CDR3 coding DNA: TGTGCCAGCAGCTTCTTAGCGGGTGCTCTCACAGATACGCAGTATTTT. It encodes CASSFLAGALTDTQYF.

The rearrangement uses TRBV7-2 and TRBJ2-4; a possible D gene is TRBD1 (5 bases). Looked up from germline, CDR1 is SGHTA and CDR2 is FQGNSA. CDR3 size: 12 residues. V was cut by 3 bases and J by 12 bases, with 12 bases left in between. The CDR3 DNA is TGTGCCAGCAGCTTCACAGGAGCCGCTCAGTACTTC. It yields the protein CASSFTGAAQYF.

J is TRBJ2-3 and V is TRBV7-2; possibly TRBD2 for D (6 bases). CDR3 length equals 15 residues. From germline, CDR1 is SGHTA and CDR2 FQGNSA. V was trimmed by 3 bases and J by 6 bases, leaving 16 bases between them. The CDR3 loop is CASSFNADGGDTQYF. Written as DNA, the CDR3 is TGTGCCAGCAGCTTTAATGCGGACGGGGGTGATACGCAGTATTTT.

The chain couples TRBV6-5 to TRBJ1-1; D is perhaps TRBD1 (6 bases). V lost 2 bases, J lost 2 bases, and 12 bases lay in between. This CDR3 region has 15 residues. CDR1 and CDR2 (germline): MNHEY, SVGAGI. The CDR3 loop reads CASSYEAGANTEAFF. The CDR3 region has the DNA TGTGCCAGCAGTTACGAGGCAGGGGCAAACACTGAAGCTTTCTTT.

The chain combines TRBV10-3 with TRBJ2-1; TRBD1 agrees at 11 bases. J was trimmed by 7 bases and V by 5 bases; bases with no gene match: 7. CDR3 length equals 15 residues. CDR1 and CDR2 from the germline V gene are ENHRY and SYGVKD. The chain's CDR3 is CAISSPGTGGNEQFF. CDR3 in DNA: TGTGCCATCAGTTCTCCCGGGACAGGGGGTAATGAGCAGTTCTTC.

CDR3 residues: CASSPSFGLADPGEQFF. The CDR3, as DNA: TGCGCCAGCAGCCCAAGTTTCGGACTAGCGGATCCGGGGGAGCAGTTCTTC. The V and J genes are TRBV5-1 and TRBJ2-1; TRBD2 agrees at 10 bases. Germline CDR1 reads SGHRS; CDR2 reads YFSETQ. Losses at the gene ends were 4 bases for V and 10 bases for J; bases not matched to a gene: 17. The CDR3 is 17 amino acids. Complete variable domain (other parts from reference TRBV5-1 and TRBJ2-1): KAGVTQTPRYLIKTRGQQVTLSCSPISGHRSVSWYQQTPGQGLQFLFEYFSETQRNKGNFPGRFSGRQFSNSRSEMNVSTLELGDSALYLCASSPSFGLADPGEQFFGPGTRLTVL.

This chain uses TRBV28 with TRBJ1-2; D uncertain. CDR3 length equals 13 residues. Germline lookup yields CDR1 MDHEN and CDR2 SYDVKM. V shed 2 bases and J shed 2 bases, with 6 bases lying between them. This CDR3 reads CASSLEQNYGYTF. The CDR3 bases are TGTGCCAGCAGTTTAGAACAGAACTATGGCTACACCTTC.

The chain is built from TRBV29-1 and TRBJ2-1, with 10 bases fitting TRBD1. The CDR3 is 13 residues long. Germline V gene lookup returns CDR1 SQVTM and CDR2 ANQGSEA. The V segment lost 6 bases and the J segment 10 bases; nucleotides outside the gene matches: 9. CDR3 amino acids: CSVEGQGILEQFF. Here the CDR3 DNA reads TGCAGCGTCGAGGGACAGGGGATTCTGGAGCAGTTCTTC.